The 27 T cell receptor beta chains reported below all come from one sample, sequenced in a study of spatial heterogeneity in lung cancer (dated by TCRdb to about 2019). Sample time point, as interpreted from the label and publication: sample taken at primary tumor resection. TCR sequencing used whole RNA extracted from tumor and nontumor lung tissue, or from cryopreserved PBMC samples, without cell sorting. Library prep was done by 5' RACE. Sequencing was carried out with a NextSeq 500. The public reads were reanalyzed by TCRdb: fastp trimming at Q25, MiXCR alignment, in-frame beta chains only. Rows with one shared CDR3 protein collapse into an entry with the most common genes and DNA. In this sample the table shows about 26,000 distinct CDR3 sequences, roughly 13% of which occur a single time. The top ten clonotypes cover roughly 24% of the sample. The source material was PBMCs, sampled at surgery. The receptors shown here come from a female donor with early-stage non-small cell lung cancer.

This clonotype was seen ten or more times. The chain combines TRBV7-9 with TRBJ1-6, with a tentative D call TRBD1 (5 bases). The germline CDR1 and CDR2 sequences are SEHNR and FQNEAQ (reference sequence). V was cut by 6 bases and J by 5 bases, with 8 bases left in between. The CDR3 is 13 amino acids. Written as DNA, the CDR3 is TGTGCCAGCAGGGTAGGGGATAATTCACCCCTCCACTTT. It is translated as CASRVGDNSPLHF.

This clonotype has ten or more counts. The chain carries TRBV12-3 or TRBV12-4 and TRBJ2-2; 8 positions match TRBD2. The CDR3 is 14 amino acids. After removal of 7 bases from V and 4 bases from J, the junction contained 5 bases not matched to a gene. This chain's CDR3 is CASNPSGSTGELFF. The CDR3 DNA sequence: TGTGCCAGCAATCCTAGCGGGTCCACCGGGGAGCTGTTTTTT.

In its sample, this clonotype was seen many times. CDR3 region: CASSWGGPWDEQFF. The CDR3 coding sequence is TGTGCCAGCAGTTGGGGGGGCCCCTGGGATGAGCAGTTCTTC. This chain connects TRBV28 to TRBJ2-1, with D maybe TRBD2 (7 bases). Germline V lookup: CDR1 MDHEN, CDR2 SYDVKM. Trimming shortened V by 4 bases and J by 8 bases, and 15 bases separated the two germline ends. The CDR3 sequence is 14 residues long.

This clonotype occurred many times. This chain connects TRBV12-3 or TRBV12-4 to TRBJ2-7, with 7 bases that match TRBD1. This CDR3 has 13 amino acids. Losses at the gene ends were 6 bases for V and 3 bases for J; bases not matched to a gene: 5. The CDR3 nucleotides read TGTGCCAGCAGAAGCAGACAGGGCTACGAGCAGTACTTC. Amino acids: CASRSRQGYEQYF.

A note on this clonotype: This clone may be a read error of a much larger clone one base away. Here the CDR3 DNA reads TGTGCCTCCAGCTCGGCAAGGATTGAGCAGTTCTTC. Translating it yields CASSSARIEQFF. This chain links TRBV24-1 with TRBJ2-1; D is uncertain. This CDR3 contains 12 residues. The germline CDR1 and CDR2 sequences are KGHDR and SFDVKD.

This clonotype appeared many times. CDR3 amino acids: CASSPLARTADEQFF. The CDR3 nucleotides read TGTGCCAGCAGCCCCTTAGCGAGAACCGCAGATGAGCAGTTCTTC. The chain carries TRBV7-2 and TRBJ2-1; D might be TRBD2 (5 bases). The V and J ends lost 5 bases and 8 bases respectively, with 19 bases between them. This CDR3 region has 15 residues. CDR1 and CDR2 (germline): SGHTA, FQGNSA.

This clonotype has at least ten counts. The chain joins TRBV28 to TRBJ2-7, with unresolved D. CDR3 length: 11 amino acids. Germline V gene lookup returns CDR1 MDHEN and CDR2 SYDVKM. The V and J ends lost 4 bases and 2 bases respectively, with 3 bases between them. CDR3 region: CASSSPYEQYF. CDR3 nucleotide sequence: TGTGCCAGCAGTTCCCCCTACGAGCAGTACTTC.

This clonotype came up many times. The chain carries TRBV6-5 and TRBJ1-2; a weak D match, TRBD1 (5 bases). Germline V gene data show CDR1 as MNHEY and CDR2 as SVGAGI. This CDR3 spans 15 amino acids. V was trimmed by 0 bases and J by 8 bases, leaving 16 bases between them. CDR3 nucleotide sequence: TGTGCCAGCAGTTACTCATTTACGGCGGGGGACGGCTACACCTTC. Protein sequence: CASSYSFTAGDGYTF.

This clonotype was detected ten times or more. The genes are TRBV20-1 and TRBJ1-1, with D unresolved. The CDR3 sequence is 14 residues long. V was trimmed by 0 bases and J by 1 base, leaving 9 bases between them. Germline-derived CDR1 and CDR2 are DFQATT and SNEGSKA (reference sequence). CDR3 protein: CSARDRPRNTEAFF. CDR3 in DNA: TGCAGTGCTAGAGACCGGCCTCGGAACACTGAAGCTTTCTTT.

The chain has TRBV10-3 and TRBJ2-7; D perhaps matches TRBD2 (6 bases). The CDR3 runs to 13 residues. In germline, CDR1 is ENHRY, CDR2 SYGVKD. V was trimmed by 11 bases and J by 3 bases, leaving 17 bases between them. CDR3 protein: CAVSERVRYEQYF. The CDR3 DNA follows: TGTGCCGTCTCCGAGCGGGTTCGCTACGAGCAGTACTTC.

The sample holds many counts of this clonotype. V is TRBV18 and J is TRBJ1-5, with D unclear. The germline V gene has CDR1 KGHSH and CDR2 LQKENI. Deletions cut 6 bases from V and 0 bases from J, with 9 bases between. The CDR3 runs 14 residues. This CDR3 is CASSLNVSNQPQHF. The CDR3 DNA reads TGTGCCAGCTCTCTGAATGTTAGCAATCAGCCCCAGCATTTT.

This clonotype was counted a few times. This chain joins TRBV7-9 and TRBJ2-1, with TRBD2 matching 9 bases. The CDR3 runs to 17 residues. Germline V gene lookup returns CDR1 SEHNR and CDR2 FQNEAQ (reference sequence). J was trimmed by 6 bases and V by 1 base; bases with no gene match: 10. CDR3 amino acids: CASSLGAGGLASNEQFF. For the CDR3, the DNA is TGTGCCAGCAGCTTAGGGGCCGGGGGACTAGCTTCCAATGAGCAGTTCTTC.

CDR3 coding DNA: TGCAGTGCTAGACAATTAGCGGGGGGGCCGGACAATGAGCAGTTCTTC. This encodes CSARQLAGGPDNEQFF. V gene TRBV20-1 combines with J gene TRBJ2-1; 11 positions agree with TRBD2. The J segment lost 5 bases and the V segment lost 2 bases, leaving 8 bases of the junction unmatched. This CDR3 has 16 amino acids. Germline lookup yields CDR1 DFQATT and CDR2 SNEGSKA (reference sequence).

The V and J genes are TRBV5-1 and TRBJ1-4; 7 bases are a match to TRBD1. Germline CDR1 reads SGHRS; CDR2 reads YFSETQ. Germline trimming cut 0 bases from V and 8 bases from J; bases unmatched to any gene: 7. The length of the CDR3 is 15 residues. For the CDR3, the DNA is TGCGCCAGCAGCTTGGGGGACAGAAAAAGCGAAAAACTGTTTTTT. Its translation is CASSLGDRKSEKLFF.

By sample fraction, this clonotype is medium-sized. The chain has TRBV7-2 and TRBJ2-1, with D uncertain. This CDR3 comprises 12 residues. V shed 5 bases and J shed 10 bases, with 12 bases lying between them. The germline V gene encodes CDR1 SGHTA and CDR2 FQGNSA. The CDR3 DNA reads as TGTGCCAGCAGCCGCCAGCCGGGCGAGCAGTTCTTC. It is translated as CASSRQPGEQFF.

This clonotype was seen more than once but under ten times. The chain is built from TRBV7-3 and TRBJ1-1, with a tentative D call TRBD1 (6 bases). V was trimmed by 5 bases and J by 4 bases, leaving 14 bases between them. This CDR3 has 14 residues. CDR1 and CDR2 from the germline V gene are SGHTA and FQGTGA. The CDR3 is CASSAQGSGTEAFF. Here the CDR3 DNA reads TGTGCCAGCAGCGCACAGGGTTCTGGCACTGAAGCTTTCTTT.

This clonotype has at least ten counts. The CDR3 spells CASSDSQETQYF. CDR3 coding DNA: TGTGCCAGCAGCGACAGCCAAGAGACCCAGTACTTC. The V gene is TRBV9, the J gene TRBJ2-5; no reliable D call. This CDR3 is 12 amino acids long. V lost 3 bases, J lost 1 base, and 4 bases lay in between. CDR1 and CDR2 (germline): SGDLS, YYNGEE.

This chain connects TRBV4-2 to TRBJ1-5; no clear D. Trimming shortened V by 1 base and J by 7 bases, and 5 bases separated the two germline ends. The CDR3 covers 12 residues. Germline V gene lookup returns CDR1 LGHNA and CDR2 YNFKEQ. The CDR3 DNA follows: TGTGCCAGCAGCCAAGTTGGGCAGCCCCAGCATTTT. This codes for CASSQVGQPQHF.

This chain connects TRBV5-5 to TRBJ2-3, with TRBD2 matching 10 bases. The CDR3 loop spans 16 amino acids. V dropped 0 bases and J dropped 7; count of bases not matched to a gene: 8. Germline V CDR1 and CDR2: SGHKS, YYEKEE (reference sequence). DNA of the CDR3: TGTGCCAGCAGCTTGGATCCTAGCGGGAGAAAGAATACGCAGTATTTT. Its translation is CASSLDPSGRKNTQYF.

The sample holds many counts of this clonotype. This rearrangement joins TRBV7-2 to TRBJ1-5, with 7 bases identical to TRBD1. The trim removed 5 bases at V and 4 bases at J, leaving 5 bases unmatched. CDR3 length equals 14 residues. Germline V lookup: CDR1 SGHTA, CDR2 FQGNSA. The CDR3 bases are TGTGCCAGCAGCCCGCTACAGGGGAATCAGCCCCAGCATTTT. Translating gives CASSPLQGNQPQHF.

This clonotype came up many times. The chain couples TRBV12-3 or TRBV12-4 to TRBJ2-3; 14 bases fit TRBD2. This CDR3 has 15 amino acids. V gave up 5 bases and J gave up 5 bases; unmatched junction bases: 3. The CDR3 loop is CASSTGLAGEDTQYF. DNA for the CDR3: TGTGCCAGCAGTACGGGACTAGCGGGGGAAGATACGCAGTATTTT.

This clonotype was picked up many times. The chain is built from TRBV28 and TRBJ2-1; the match to TRBD1 covers 7 bases. Per the germline V gene, CDR1 is MDHEN and CDR2 is SYDVKM. J gave up 2 bases and V 3 bases, and 7 bases lay outside the gene matches. This CDR3 spans 16 amino acids. CDR3 DNA sequence: TGTGCCAGCAGTTTCTACAGGGGTTTGGCCTACAATGAGCAGTTCTTC. Protein: CASSFYRGLAYNEQFF.

This clonotype was observed many times. This rearrangement joins TRBV6-5 to TRBJ2-5; unclear D gene. The V gene lost 2 bases and the J gene lost 4 bases, with 14 bases spanning the gap. CDR3 length: 15 amino acids. Germline assignment: CDR1 MNHEY and CDR2 SVGAGI. The CDR3 DNA sequence: TGTGCCAGCAGTTACAGTTCGCTCCCGGGAGAGACCCAGTACTTC. Its protein is CASSYSSLPGETQYF.

The chain recombines TRBV12-5 with TRBJ2-3, with 11 positions matching TRBD2. The CDR3 is 15 residues long. CDR1 is LGHNT and CDR2 is FRNRAP in the germline V gene. After removal of 5 bases from V and 6 bases from J, the junction contained 7 bases not matched to a gene. In nucleotides, the CDR3 is TGTGCTAGTGGTCGGGGACTAGCGGAGGGGGATACGCAGTATTTT. As protein: CASGRGLAEGDTQYF.

This clonotype was counted many times. In DNA form, the CDR3 reads TGTGCCAGCAGCTTAGGATCACAGCGGAGGGAACAGTTCTTC. Translation: CASSLGSQRREQFF. This chain joins TRBV7-3 and TRBJ2-1, with D perhaps TRBD2 (6 bases). Germline V gene data show CDR1 as SGHTA and CDR2 as FQGTGA. Trimming pared 2 bases from V and 13 bases from J, leaving 18 bases between. The CDR3 consists of 14 residues.

This clonotype was recorded at least ten times. The J gene is TRBJ2-7, the V gene TRBV6-2 or TRBV6-3; no definite D call. V shed 1 base and J shed 6 bases, with 10 bases lying between them. CDR1 and CDR2 from the germline V gene are MNHEY and SVGEGT. CDR3 length equals 13 residues. DNA of the CDR3: TGTGCCAGCAGTTACTACCGGAATGCCGAGCAGTACTTC. This encodes CASSYYRNAEQYF.

This clonotype was picked up many times. CDR3 nucleotide sequence: TGTGCCAGCTCACCACCCGGGGCACCCCTGAGTTTCTTT. As protein: CASSPPGAPLSFF. The rearrangement uses TRBV18 and TRBJ1-1; D is perhaps TRBD1 (5 bases). The CDR3 sequence is 13 residues long. Per germline, CDR1 KGHSH and CDR2 LQKENI. Deletions cut 0 bases from V and 13 bases from J, with 15 bases between.